Described below is a single TCR beta chain sequence and its context. The data are from a study of blood T cells in healthy people across ages. Through a sample-barcoded 5' primer and a J-beta primer mix, a second PCR was run for roughly 6 to 11 cycles. One entry per CDR3 protein results from TCRdb running MiXCR on the 5' RACE reads. Seen here are about 1,500,000 distinct CDR3 sequences, 35% to 45% observed once, and the top ten hold roughly 7.9%. Trimming cost V 2 bases and J 3 bases, with 10 bases left between them. Germline lookup yields CDR1 MGHRA and CDR2 YSYEKL. The CDR3 length is 14 residues. The rearrangement uses TRBV4-1 and TRBJ2-5, with D tentatively TRBD1 (5 bases). The receptor's source is a woman aged 18 to 35 in good health. Sequenced: blood. This chain's CDR3 is CASSQQTAKETQYF. The CDR3, as DNA: TGCGCCAGCAGCCAACAGACAGCTAAAGAGACCCAGTACTTC.